The following is a T cell receptor beta chain sequence with its context. An end of the junction does not agree with germline; a read error may underlie this. These data are taken from a study of T cell responses to AZD1222 COVID-19 vaccine. Profiled with immunoSEQ multiplex PCR; TCRdb holds only in-frame clones, not every one. The profile shows more than 150,000 clones, around 90% of them singletons. This TCR was sampled from an adult who received the AZD1222 COVID-19 vaccine. The sequences come from peripheral blood, collected 28 days after the second AZD1222 dose.

The CDR3 protein is CASIHGTSGRLGNF. Written as DNA, the CDR3 is TGTGCCAGCATCCATGGAACTAGCGGGAGGTTGGGGAACTTC. The J gene is TRBJ2-4, the V gene TRBV6-4, with TRBD2 identical over 12 bases. The germline gives CDR1 MRHNA, CDR2 SNTAGT. This CDR3 is built from 14 residues.